This T cell receptor beta chain originates from a study of shared clonotypes between healthy human individuals. Study summary: The study enrolled two women and a few men aged 18 to 49.

V gave up 8 bases and J gave up 2 bases; unmatched junction bases: 6. CDR1 and CDR2 (germline): MNHNS, SASEGT. This CDR3 region has 14 residues. Genomic DNA (from each subset) was split evenly across several immunoSEQ plates. Only in-frame clones appear in the TCRdb table, and some are missing; sequencing was by immunoSEQ multiplex PCR. The table shows around 2.3 million clones, with approximately 94% occurring only once. The source material was naive CD4+ T cells sorted from blood. This sample's subset: CD45RA+ positively selected. The sequence came from a man younger than 35 in good health. The rearrangement uses TRBV6-1 and TRBJ2-7; 10 nucleotides align to TRBD2. The CDR3 bases are TGTGCCAGCCTTATAGCGGGGGGACCCTACGAGCAGTACTTC. It translates to CASLIAGGPYEQYF.